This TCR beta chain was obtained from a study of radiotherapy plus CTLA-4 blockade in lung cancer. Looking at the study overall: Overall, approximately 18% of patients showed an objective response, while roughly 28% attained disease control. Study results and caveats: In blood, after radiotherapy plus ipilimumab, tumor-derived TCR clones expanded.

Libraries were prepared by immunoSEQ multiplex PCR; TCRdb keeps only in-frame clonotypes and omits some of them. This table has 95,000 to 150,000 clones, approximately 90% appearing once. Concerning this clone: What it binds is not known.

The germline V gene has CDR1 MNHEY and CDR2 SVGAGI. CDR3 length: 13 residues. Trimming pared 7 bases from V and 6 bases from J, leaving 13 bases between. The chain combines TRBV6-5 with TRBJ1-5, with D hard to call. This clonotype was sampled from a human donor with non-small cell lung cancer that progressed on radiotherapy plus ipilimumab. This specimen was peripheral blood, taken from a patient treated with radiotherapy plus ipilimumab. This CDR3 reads CASNGRPGQPQHF. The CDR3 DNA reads TGTGCCAGCAACGGCCGCCCGGGTCAGCCCCAGCATTTT.